This entry lists 17 T cell receptor beta chains sequenced from one sample in a study of identifying expanded T cells in peripheral blood. Sequencing was performed with immunoSEQ multiplex PCR; in TCRdb, only in-frame clones are kept and a portion is missing. Of 65,000 to 95,000 clones listed, 84% are singletons. Sequencing input: blood. The origin of the receptors is a person aged 18 to 70 in good health.

The chain combines TRBV9 with TRBJ1-2; 8 nucleotides match TRBD1. J was trimmed by 5 bases and V by 3 bases; bases with no gene match: 9. CDR1 SGDLS and CDR2 YYNGEE come from the germline V gene. The CDR3 is made up of 15 amino acids. For the CDR3, the DNA is TGTGCCAGCAGCGCAGTGCAGGGGGCGGGGTATGGCTACACCTTC. It codes for CASSAVQGAGYGYTF.

The chain recombines TRBV6-6 with TRBJ1-4; the D gene is possibly TRBD1 (6 bases). Trimming took off 2 bases at V and 5 bases at J, with 9 bases between the two ends. Germline CDR1 is MNHNY and CDR2 is SVGAGI (reference sequence). The CDR3 loop spans 14 amino acids. The DNA of the CDR3 is TGTGCCAGCAGTTACCCCGGACAGAATGAAAAACTGTTTTTT. It is translated as CASSYPGQNEKLFF.

The chain couples TRBV5-1 to TRBJ2-3; 10 nucleotides match TRBD2. The J segment lost 1 base and the V segment lost 0 bases, leaving 11 bases of the junction unmatched. This CDR3 comprises 19 residues. Germline V gene data show CDR1 as SGHRS and CDR2 as YFSETQ. This chain's CDR3 is CASSLAALGLATGTDTQYF. In DNA form, the CDR3 reads TGCGCCAGCAGCTTGGCCGCTTTGGGACTAGCGACCGGCACAGATACGCAGTATTTT.

The rearrangement uses TRBV11-2 and TRBJ2-7; 9 bases agree with TRBD1. CDR1 is SGHAT, CDR2 FQNNGV, per germline. CDR3 length: 15 amino acids. The J segment lost 7 bases and the V segment lost 0 bases, leaving 7 bases of the junction unmatched. The CDR3 DNA sequence: TGTGCCAGCAGCTTAGATCTAACAGGGGGCGGGGAGCAGTACTTC. Protein sequence: CASSLDLTGGGEQYF.

This chain joins TRBV7-8 and TRBJ1-1; the D is unclear. The V end lost 1 base, the J end lost 7 bases, and 7 bases lay between the germline ends. The CDR3 is 12 amino acids. Germline-derived CDR1 and CDR2 are SGHVS and FQNEAQ. The CDR3 DNA follows: TGTGCCAGCAGCTTAGTGGGCTATGAAGCTTTCTTT. Its protein is CASSLVGYEAFF.

The chain joins TRBV27 to TRBJ1-4; D unresolved. The V gene lost 8 bases and the J gene lost 4 bases, with 5 bases spanning the gap. The germline CDR1 and CDR2 sequences are MNHEY and SMNVEV (reference sequence). This CDR3 has 11 residues. CDR3 sequence: CASGVNEKLFF. CDR3 in DNA: TGTGCCAGCGGAGTTAATGAAAAACTGTTTTTT. Based on the CDR3 plus reference TRBV27 and TRBJ1-4, the full variable domain is EAQVTQNPRYLITVTGKKLTVTCSQNMNHEYMSWYRQDPGLGLRQIYYSMNVEVTDKGDVPEGYKVSRKEKRNFPLILESPSPNQTSLYFCASGVNEKLFFGSGTQLSVL.

The chain combines TRBV25-1 with TRBJ2-7; 8 positions match TRBD1. Trimming cost V 4 bases and J 2 bases; bases outside gene matches: 10. The CDR3 covers 16 residues. Looked up from germline, CDR1 is MGHDK and CDR2 is SYGVNS. The CDR3: CASSGQGTAIAYEQYF. The CDR3 DNA sequence: TGTGCCAGCAGTGGACAGGGGACAGCAATAGCCTACGAGCAGTACTTC.

J is TRBJ2-7 and V is TRBV19, with 9 bases fitting TRBD1. This CDR3 spans 14 amino acids. The V gene end was trimmed by 6 bases and the J gene end by 0 bases; junction bases not matched to a gene: 3. CDR1 and CDR2 from the germline V gene are LNHDA and SQIVND (reference sequence). CDR3 residues: CASRGTGNSYEQYF. In DNA, the CDR3 is TGTGCCAGTAGAGGGACAGGGAACTCCTACGAGCAGTACTTC.

The V call is TRBV29-1, the J call TRBJ2-7; 7 nucleotides align to TRBD1. Germline-derived CDR1 and CDR2 are SQVTM and ANQGSEA. The CDR3 sequence is 14 residues long. J gave up 6 bases and V 2 bases, and 10 bases lay outside the gene matches. Written as DNA, the CDR3 is TGCAGCGTTGAAATTACAGGGGTTTTCTCCGAGCAGTACTTC. This translates into CSVEITGVFSEQYF.

The chain links TRBV9 to TRBJ1-4, with TRBD1 as a possible D gene (5 bases). This CDR3 contains 16 residues. Trimming left V 7 bases short and J 1 base short, with 17 bases between. Germline CDR1 is SGDLS and CDR2 is YYNGEE. CDR3 region: CASSSRDGLTNEKLFF. The CDR3 coding sequence is TGTGCCAGCTCCTCCCGGGACGGCCTAACTAATGAAAAACTGTTTTTT.

The V gene is TRBV4-2, the J gene TRBJ2-1; 11 bases match TRBD1. In germline, CDR1 is LGHNA, CDR2 YNFKEQ. The length of the CDR3 is 16 residues. V lost 0 bases, J lost 4 bases, and 2 bases stayed unmatched. CDR3 amino acids: CASSQEDRGQYNEQFF. CDR3 sequence (DNA): TGTGCCAGCAGCCAAGAGGACAGGGGGCAATACAATGAGCAGTTCTTC.

The J gene is TRBJ1-1, the V gene TRBV4-3, with D unclear. Deletions cut 0 bases from V and 3 bases from J, with 11 bases between. The CDR3 sequence is 15 residues long. The germline gives CDR1 LGHNA, CDR2 YSLEER. The CDR3, as DNA: TGCGCCAGCAGCCAAGATAACCTAGAGGACACTGAAGCTTTCTTT. Amino acid sequence: CASSQDNLEDTEAFF.

The chain is built from TRBV5-4 and TRBJ2-3; D ambiguous. This CDR3 has 13 residues. The germline gives CDR1 SGHNT, CDR2 YYREEE (reference sequence). Trimming left V 3 bases short and J 2 bases short, with 7 bases between. The CDR3: CASSSRTTDTQYF. As DNA, the CDR3 is TGTGCCAGCAGCTCCCGGACCACAGATACGCAGTATTTT.

The rearrangement uses TRBV27 and TRBJ2-1; 7 bases align to TRBD2. V lost 8 bases, J lost 0 bases, and 7 bases stayed unmatched. The CDR3 has 15 residues. Looked up from germline, CDR1 is MNHEY and CDR2 is SMNVEV (reference sequence). CDR3 DNA: TGTGCCAGCCATCGAGCGGGAAGCTCCTACAATGAGCAGTTCTTC. Protein product: CASHRAGSSYNEQFF.

This clone has more than one count but fewer than ten. CDR3 amino acids: CASSQELLPSEAFF. The CDR3 nucleotides are TGCGCCAGCAGCCAAGAACTCCTCCCCTCTGAAGCTTTCTTT. The rearrangement joins TRBV4-3 to TRBJ1-1; D unclear. V was pared by 0 bases and J by 6 bases, with 11 bases between. The CDR3 runs to 14 residues. Germline CDR1 and CDR2: LGHNA and YSLEER.

J is TRBJ2-1 and V is TRBV5-1; D gene unclear. V was cut by 8 bases and J by 7 bases, with 13 bases left in between. The CDR3 is 12 amino acids. Per the germline V gene, CDR1 is SGHRS and CDR2 is YFSETQ. The CDR3 DNA reads as TGCGCCAGTAAATCGGCTGGGAATGAGCAGTTCTTC. This codes for CASKSAGNEQFF.

The chain carries TRBV2 and TRBJ1-2; the D gene is possibly TRBD1 (5 bases). Germline values: CDR1 SNHLY, CDR2 FYNNEI. The V and J ends lost 4 bases and 7 bases respectively, with 16 bases between them. The CDR3 covers 14 residues. The CDR3, as DNA: TGTGCCAGCAGTGGGGACCGCCTTTCTATTGGCTACACCTTC. As protein: CASSGDRLSIGYTF.